Included here is one TCR beta chain sequence, with context. The antigen it binds to is not known. No base qualities exist here, and no much larger clone lies one base off it. This specimen belongs to a study of T-cell reconstitution after alpha-beta-depleted transplantation in children (dated by TCRdb to 2016 to 2017). As for the study more broadly: Using TCR repertoire profiling, the study quantitatively followed how T-cell immune reconstitution unfolded in children after TCRalphabeta/CD19-depleted allogeneic hematopoietic cell transplantation. The study at large found these results: Over subsequent months, a decline in hyperexpanded clone frequencies was noted, and after one year, T-cell counts and TCRbeta diversity were mostly ascribed to newly produced T cells. The apparently early recovery of alphabetaT-cell counts about two months after transplant reportedly depended on only several hundred rapidly expanded clones that came from non-depleted graft cells. In some patients, the high TCRbeta diversity seen at day 60 was put down to recipient T cells and intrathymic progenitors that had survived conditioning.

In light of the paper, this sample's treatment or condition label describes: allogeneic hematopoietic cell transplantation with graft depleted of TCRalphabeta T cells and CD19 B cells. The transplant recipients were children given TCRalphabeta/CD19-depleted allogeneic hematopoietic cell grafts. The CDR3 holds 15 amino acids from the cysteine to the phenylalanine. The entry retains the CDR3 DNA only, 45 bases that are in frame from base 1. Libraries were made using PCR. Sequencing was carried out with an Illumina HiSeq 2500. TCR library preparation used molecular barcoding, with unique molecular identifiers applied to normalize quantification of the TCRbeta repertoire. TCRdb itself trimmed the public reads at Q25 with fastp, ran MiXCR and retained productive beta chains. CDR3 protein sequences are deduplicated, and each keeps its most common genes and DNA. Within this sample are 450,000 to 550,000 distinct CDR3 sequences, with over 10% of them counted one time only. The ten largest clones add up to around 13% of the sample.

The chain was built from TRBV21-1 and TRBJ1-5. TRBV21-1 counts as a pseudogene. This material consisted of PBMCs, mostly from graft donor cells, taken 180 days after TCRalphabeta/CD19-depleted stem cell transplant. This receptor was identified in a female patient aged 2-10 years who had a stem cell transplant for aplastic anemia, so the T cells may come from the graft donor. The CDR3 is CASSNKTNSNQPQHF. At the DNA level, the sequence is TGTGCCAGCAGCAACAAGACGAATAGCAATCAGCCCCAGCATTTT.